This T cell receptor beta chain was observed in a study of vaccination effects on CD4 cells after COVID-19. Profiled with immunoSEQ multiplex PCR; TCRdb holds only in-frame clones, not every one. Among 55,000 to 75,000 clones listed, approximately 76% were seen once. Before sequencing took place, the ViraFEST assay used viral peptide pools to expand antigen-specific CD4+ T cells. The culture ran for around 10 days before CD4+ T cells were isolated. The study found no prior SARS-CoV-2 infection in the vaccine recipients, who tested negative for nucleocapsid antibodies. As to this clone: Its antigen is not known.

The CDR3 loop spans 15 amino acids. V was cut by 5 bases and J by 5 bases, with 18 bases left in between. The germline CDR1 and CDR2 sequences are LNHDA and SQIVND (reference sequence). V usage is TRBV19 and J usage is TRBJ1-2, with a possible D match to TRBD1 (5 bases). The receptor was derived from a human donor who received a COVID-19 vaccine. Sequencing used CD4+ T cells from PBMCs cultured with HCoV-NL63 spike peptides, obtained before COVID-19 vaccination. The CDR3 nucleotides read TGTGCCAGTAGTCTCCTCCGGGAGGGGCAATATGGCTACACCTTC. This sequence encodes CASSLLREGQYGYTF.